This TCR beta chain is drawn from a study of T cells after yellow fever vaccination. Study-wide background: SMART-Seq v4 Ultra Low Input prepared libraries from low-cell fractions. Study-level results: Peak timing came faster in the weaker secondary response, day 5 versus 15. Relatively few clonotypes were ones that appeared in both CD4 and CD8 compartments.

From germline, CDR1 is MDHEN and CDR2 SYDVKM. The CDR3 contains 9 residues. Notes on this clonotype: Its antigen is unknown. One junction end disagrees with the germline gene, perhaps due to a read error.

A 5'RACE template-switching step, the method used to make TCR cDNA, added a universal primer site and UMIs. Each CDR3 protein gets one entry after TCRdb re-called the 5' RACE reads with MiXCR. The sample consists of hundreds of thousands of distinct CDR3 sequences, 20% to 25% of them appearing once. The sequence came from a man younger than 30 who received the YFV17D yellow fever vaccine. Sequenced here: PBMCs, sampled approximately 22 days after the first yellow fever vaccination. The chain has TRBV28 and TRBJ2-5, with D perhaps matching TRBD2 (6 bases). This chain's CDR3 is CASTMEGCF. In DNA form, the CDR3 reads TGTGCCAGCACGATGGAGGGATGCTTC.